Below, 2 T cell receptor beta chains from the same sample are listed, as sequenced in a study of STAT5B mutations in CD4+ large granular lymphocyte leukemia. Profiled with immunoSEQ multiplex PCR; TCRdb holds only in-frame clones, not every one. The repertoire holds about 35,000 clones, with about 76% as singletons. The sample consisted of CD4+ T cells from blood buffy coats. The receptor set was obtained from a human donor in good health.

V usage is TRBV7-8 and J usage is TRBJ1-5; a weak D match, TRBD1 (6 bases). The CDR3 extends over 17 amino acids. The germline V gene encodes CDR1 SGHVS and CDR2 FQNEAQ. V was pared by 1 base and J by 6 bases, with 19 bases between. The CDR3 reads CASSLGSPLGGTQPQHF. DNA of the CDR3: TGTGCCAGCAGCTTAGGATCTCCCTTAGGGGGGACTCAGCCCCAGCATTTT.

The chain is built from TRBV6-1 and TRBJ1-1; TRBD1 agrees at 7 bases. J was trimmed by 10 bases and V by 6 bases; bases with no gene match: 5. This CDR3 comprises 11 residues. Germline V gives CDR1 MNHNS, CDR2 SASEGT. The CDR3: CASSRQGGAFF. CDR3 bases: TGTGCCAGCAGCCGACAGGGAGGAGCTTTCTTT.